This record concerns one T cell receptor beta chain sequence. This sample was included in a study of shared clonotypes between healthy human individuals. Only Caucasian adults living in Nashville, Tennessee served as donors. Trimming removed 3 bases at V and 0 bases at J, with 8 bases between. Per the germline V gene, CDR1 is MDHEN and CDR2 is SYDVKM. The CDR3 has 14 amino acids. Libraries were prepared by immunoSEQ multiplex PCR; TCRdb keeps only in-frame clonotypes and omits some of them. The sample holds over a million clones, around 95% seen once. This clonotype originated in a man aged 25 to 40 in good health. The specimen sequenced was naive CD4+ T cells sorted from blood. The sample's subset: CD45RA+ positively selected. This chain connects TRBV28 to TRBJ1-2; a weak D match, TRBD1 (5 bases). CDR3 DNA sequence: TGTGCCAGCAGTTTCCCAGGGACTAACTATGGCTACACCTTC. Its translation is CASSFPGTNYGYTF.